The 7 T cell receptor beta chains below come from one sample, sequenced in a study of CD8 T cells in ankylosing spondylitis. Each CDR3 protein gets one entry after TCRdb re-called the 5' RACE reads with MiXCR. The sample yields some 120,000 distinct CDR3 sequences, roughly 15% seen once. The sequencing input was blood, either unsorted or a sorted T cell fraction (not recorded which). These receptors all stem from a female donor with ankylosing spondylitis or in good health (not recorded which).

This clonotype was seen repeatedly, ten times or more. This CDR3 reads CATSREDRNQPQHF. The CDR3 region has the DNA TGTGCCACCAGCAGAGAAGACAGGAATCAGCCCCAGCATTTT. This chain links TRBV15 with TRBJ1-5; D might be TRBD1 (6 bases). V was pared by 0 bases and J by 4 bases, with 7 bases between. Germline loops: CDR1 LNHNV, CDR2 YYDKDF (reference sequence). This CDR3 region has 14 residues.

This clonotype was counted many times. The chain links TRBV27 to TRBJ2-3; a possible D gene is TRBD1 (6 bases). The germline V and J ends were trimmed by 6 bases and 3 bases, with 16 bases remaining between them. The CDR3 contains 15 residues. CDR1 is MNHEY and CDR2 is SMNVEV in the germline V gene (reference sequence). The CDR3 nucleotides are TGTGCCAGCAGCCCATATCGGACAGAAACAGATACGCAGTATTTT. Protein: CASSPYRTETDTQYF.

The chain has TRBV19 and TRBJ1-2, with TRBD1 matching 8 bases. Unmatched junction bases numbered 6, after V lost 9 bases and J lost 0 bases. Germline values: CDR1 LNHDA, CDR2 SQIVND (reference sequence). CDR3 length: 14 residues. The CDR3, as DNA: TGTGCCAGCGACAGGGGTCCTACTAACTATGGCTACACCTTC. Protein sequence: CASDRGPTNYGYTF.

This clonotype has ten or more counts. J is TRBJ1-2 and V is TRBV12-3 or TRBV12-4, with D maybe TRBD1 (5 bases). The CDR3 runs 13 residues. V was pared by 6 bases and J by 0 bases, with 8 bases between. In DNA form, the CDR3 reads TGTGCCAGCAGCTCGGGGCCTAACTATGGCTACACCTTC. It yields the protein CASSSGPNYGYTF.

This clonotype was detected many times. Germline is not matched at one junction end, which may reflect a read error. This chain links TRBV19 with TRBJ2-3; maybe TRBD1 (6 bases). CDR3 length equals 15 residues. The germline V gene encodes CDR1 LNHDA and CDR2 SQIVND (reference sequence). Here the CDR3 reads CASSSYRERPETQYF. DNA for the CDR3: TGTGCCAGTAGTTCGTACAGGGAAAGACCAGAGACGCAGTATTTT.

This clonotype appeared many times. The chain combines TRBV24-1 with TRBJ2-5, with a tentative D call TRBD1 (6 bases). Germline V lookup: CDR1 KGHDR, CDR2 SFDVKD. CDR3 size: 16 residues. Deletions cut 4 bases from V and 5 bases from J, with 19 bases between. The chain's CDR3 is CATSDPSGQDRETQYF. The CDR3 DNA reads TGTGCCACCAGTGACCCCTCGGGACAAGACAGGGAGACCCAGTACTTC.

This clonotype was found many times. The gene calls are TRBV12-3 or TRBV12-4 and TRBJ2-5; D call uncertain. The CDR3 runs 16 residues. V lost 2 bases and J 1 base, leaving 14 bases between the germline ends. As DNA, the CDR3 is TGTGCCAGCAGTTTATTTCCTAGTCCCTTCCAAGAGACCCAGTACTTC. Amino acids: CASSLFPSPFQETQYF.